Sequencing of this TCR beta chain was carried out in a study of T cells in Graves' hyperthyroidism and ophthalmopathy. The source material, RNA transcripts, was used to amplify TCR beta CDR3 regions. The HTBI set primed first-round TCR CDR3 RT-PCR. TCRdb reprocessed the multiplex PCR reads via MiXCR and lists one record per CDR3 protein. Counted here are about 520,000 distinct CDR3 sequences, more than 20% occurring once; the ten biggest clones make up 26%. Study-level findings and limits: From stable hyperthyroidism, ophthalmopathy was set apart by a 13 V-J model.

Comments on this clonotype: No antigen is known for it.

The CDR3 runs to 15 residues. With 4 bases clipped from V and 0 bases from J, the junction kept 6 bases outside the gene matches. The germline gives CDR1 SGHRS, CDR2 YFSETQ. The material sequenced was blood. The origin of this receptor is a man aged 18-30 years with Graves' hyperthyroidism. The chain uses TRBV5-1 and TRBJ1-1; 7 bases are shared with TRBD1. The CDR3 loop reads CASSNRQGMNTEAFF. DNA of the CDR3: TGCGCCAGCAGCAATCGACAGGGCATGAACACTGAAGCTTTCTTT.